The 2 T cell receptor beta chains below come from one sample, sequenced in a study of response to subunit inactivated influenza vaccine. One entry per CDR3 protein, called by TCRdb with MiXCR from the RT-PCR reads. The sample holds hundreds of thousands of distinct CDR3 sequences, approximately 12% seen once. The material sequenced was PBMCs from blood, taken on the day of vaccination. Receptors originate from a man aged 50-60 years who received an inactivated influenza vaccine.

This clonotype showed up many times. The chain links TRBV10-3 to TRBJ2-3, with D perhaps TRBD2 (5 bases). The germline gives CDR1 ENHRY, CDR2 SYGVKD. The CDR3 has 14 amino acids. V lost 8 bases and J 6 bases, leaving 18 bases between the germline ends. The CDR3 loop is CAIGKTIVADTQYF. Here the CDR3 DNA reads TGTGCCATCGGAAAGACAATAGTAGCGGATACGCAGTATTTT.

The chain carries TRBV4-1 and TRBJ2-1; tentatively, D is TRBD2 (6 bases). CDR3 length: 15 amino acids. The germline CDR1 and CDR2 sequences are MGHRA and YSYEKL. V lost 8 bases, J lost 4 bases, and 18 bases lay in between. The CDR3 nucleotides read TGCGCCAGCGGATTGACTAGACCTTCATACAATGAGCAGTTCTTC. It encodes CASGLTRPSYNEQFF.